These T cell receptor beta chains were read from a single sample in a study of T-cell reconstitution after alpha-beta-depleted transplantation in children. One entry per CDR3 protein, called by TCRdb with MiXCR from the PCR reads. The sample carries about 300,000 distinct CDR3 sequences, 9.5% to 13% recorded once. The sequences come from PBMCs, collected before TCRalphabeta/CD19-depleted stem cell transplant. Receptors were obtained from a boy in the first two years of life with acute myeloid leukemia, due to receive a stem cell transplant. CDR3s include the opening cysteine and the closing phenylalanine or tryptophan. D genes are given only for firm matches. Rows may omit the clone size; those that give it use once, few, many or a size class.

J,size,V,D,DNA,CDR3
TRBJ2-1,-,TRBV7-3,-,TGTGCCAGCAGCGGGCATGGGGGGGGCCCCAATGAGCAGTTCTTC,CASSGHGGGPNEQFF
TRBJ2-3,-,TRBV28,-,TGTGCCTCAACCAGACTCTCCGATACGCAGTATTTT,CASTRLSDTQYF
TRBJ2-4,-,TRBV2,-,TGTGCCAGCAGCGATGGCCCAGGGTCCCAAAACATTCAGTACTTC,CASSDGPGSQNIQYF
TRBJ2-5,many,TRBV9,TRBD2,TGTGCCAGCAGCGTAGGGGCTAGCGGGGGGGCGATCGAGACCCAGTACTTC,CASSVGASGGAIETQYF
TRBJ2-3,many,TRBV6-4,TRBD2,TGTGCCAGCAGTGACGGGACTAGCGGGGGGGCAGATACGCAGTATTTT,CASSDGTSGGADTQYF
TRBJ2-3,many,TRBV25-1,TRBD2,TGTGCCAGCAGTGAAGCGGCTAGCGGGGCAGGAGATACGCAGTATTTT,CASSEAASGAGDTQYF
TRBJ2-5,few,TRBV4-3,-,TGCGCCAGCAGCCAAGATGGGGCCCGCCAAGAGACCCAGTACTTC,CASSQDGARQETQYF
TRBJ2-7,many,TRBV5-6,-,TGTGCCAGCAGCGCTAACTCCTACGAGCAGTACTTC,CASSANSYEQYF
TRBJ2-2,few,TRBV28,TRBD1,TGTGCCAGCAGCCGGGGACAGGAGGCCGGACCGGGGGAGCTGTTTTTT,CASSRGQEAGPGELFF
TRBJ2-1,many,TRBV6-2/TRBV6-3,TRBD2,TGTGCCAGCAGTTCCCTGGGCGGGAGCACCTACAATGAGCAGTTCTTC,CASSSLGGSTYNEQFF
TRBJ2-3,many,TRBV29-1,-,TGCAGCGTTGAGGTTCTGAAGACAACGCAGTATTTT,CSVEVLKTTQYF
TRBJ1-1,-,TRBV5-4,-,TGTGCCAGCAGCTTGGGCGATCGGGCTGAAGCTTTCTTT,CASSLGDRAEAFF
TRBJ2-5,-,TRBV5-5,TRBD1,TGTGCCAGCAGCTTGCGGATAGGGACAGGGAGGGAGGAGACCCAGTACTTC,CASSLRIGTGREETQYF
TRBJ2-7,-,TRBV5-1,-,TGCGCCAGCAGCTTGGCGGCACAGGGTTCCGAGCAGTACTTC,CASSLAAQGSEQYF
TRBJ1-6,many,TRBV5-5,-,TGTGCCAGCAGCTTGCCGGGGCCGATGTTGAGGTCACCCCTCCACTTT,CASSLPGPMLRSPLHF
TRBJ2-3,-,TRBV12-3/TRBV12-4,-,TGTGCCAGCAGTTTACTGGGACACCAGTATTTT,CASSLLGHQYF
TRBJ1-2,-,TRBV18,-,TGTGCCAGCTCCAGCGGGGAGGCATATGGCTACACCTTC,CASSSGEAYGYTF
TRBJ2-5,many,TRBV5-1,TRBD1,TGCGCCAGCAGCTCTACAGGGGCACAAGAGACCCAGTACTTC,CASSSTGAQETQYF
TRBJ2-3,many,TRBV9,-,TGTGCCAGCAGCGGGACTAGCACAGATACGCAGTATTTT,CASSGTSTDTQYF
TRBJ2-7,few,TRBV4-3,-,TGCGCCAGCAGCCAAGATTTGGTTTACTACGAGCAGTACTTC,CASSQDLVYYEQYF
TRBJ2-2,many,TRBV6-1,TRBD1,TGTGCCAGCAGGTCCATTGGGACAGCCAACACCGGGGAGCTGTTTTTT,CASRSIGTANTGELFF
TRBJ2-1,many,TRBV12-3/TRBV12-4,TRBD2,TGTGCCAGCAGGGGAAGACTAGCGGAAAACAATGAGCAGTTCTTC,CASRGRLAENNEQFF
TRBJ2-1,few,TRBV29-1,-,TGCAGCGTTGAAAGGGGGAATGAGCAGTTCTTC,CSVERGNEQFF
TRBJ1-4,many,TRBV6-5,-,TGTGCCAGCAGTTACTCAAGCAGGGGACGGCGAAAACTGTTTTTT,CASSYSSRGRRKLFF
TRBJ2-1,few,TRBV28,TRBD2,TGTGCCAGCAGTTACTTTACCGGGACTAGCGGGGTCAATGAGCAGTTCTTC,CASSYFTGTSGVNEQFF
TRBJ2-7,-,TRBV4-2,TRBD1,TGTGCCAGCAGCCCCGGACAGGGGTCTACCTACGAGCAGTACTTC,CASSPGQGSTYEQYF
TRBJ2-2,many,TRBV5-1,-,TGCGCCAGCAGCTTGGCAGGGACAATGAACACCGGGGAGCTGTTTTTT,CASSLAGTMNTGELFF
TRBJ2-7,many,TRBV6-2/TRBV6-3,TRBD2,TGTGCCAGCAGTTACCCCGGGACTAGCGTCCCCTACGAGCAGTACTTC,CASSYPGTSVPYEQYF
TRBJ2-5,many,TRBV20-1,-,TGCAGTGCACGACGGCGGCGCGACCAAGAGACCCAGTACTTC,CSARRRRDQETQYF
TRBJ2-3,many,TRBV11-2,TRBD2,TGTGCCAGCAGCCCACTAGCGGGGGACACAGATACGCAGTATTTT,CASSPLAGDTDTQYF
TRBJ2-7,many,TRBV4-2,-,TGTGCCAGCAGCCAAGAGTCTGGGTCAGGGAGCTACGAGCAGTACTTC,CASSQESGSGSYEQYF
TRBJ2-5,few,TRBV7-3,TRBD2,TGTGCCAGCAGTCCAGAGCCCGGGGGGGCCGCCCAGTACTTC,CASSPEPGGAAQYF
TRBJ1-3,many,TRBV6-5,-,TGTGCCAGCAGTTACTCGATCGGAAACACCATATATTTT,CASSYSIGNTIYF
TRBJ2-5,many,TRBV7-9,-,TGTGCCAGCAGCTGGGAGACCCAGTACTTC,CASSWETQYF
TRBJ1-5,-,TRBV9,-,TGTGCCAGCAGCGTCGGATTTAGCAATCAGCCCCAGCATTTT,CASSVGFSNQPQHF